The rows below give T cell receptor beta chains drawn from one sample of a study of T cell changes during pregnancy in multiple sclerosis. Assay: immunoSEQ multiplex PCR; the TCRdb copy retains only in-frame clones and omits some. The sample lists around 39,000 clones; about nine tenths were seen once. Specimen: CD4+ T cells from peripheral blood mononuclear cells, collected before pregnancy. These receptors came from a female donor with multiple sclerosis, enrolled in a pregnancy study. The CDR3 runs from the conserved cysteine through the conserved F or W. The D gene is left open where the match is weak. A row's size may be missing; if present it is once, few, many or a size class.

d_gene,v_gene,j_gene,abundance,CDR3nt,CDR3aa
TRBD2,TRBV30,TRBJ2-2,NA,TGTGCCTGGAGGTTAGCGGGGAACACCGGGGAGCTGTTTTTT,CAWRLAGNTGELFF
TRBD2,TRBV7-9,TRBJ2-3,NA,TGTGCCAGCAGCTTAGCGAGAGCGGGGATCACAGATACGCAGTATTTT,CASSLARAGITDTQYF
NA,TRBV5-4,TRBJ1-1,medium-sized,TGTGCCAGCAGCTTGCAGTCGAACACTGAAGCTTTCTTT,CASSLQSNTEAFF
TRBD1,TRBV2,TRBJ2-2,NA,TGTGCCAGCAGTAGGACAGGGACCGGGGAGCTGTTTTTT,CASSRTGTGELFF
NA,TRBV6-1,TRBJ1-2,NA,TGTGCCAGCAGTGATGAGGGCCCGTCCACGTATGGCTACACCTTC,CASSDEGPSTYGYTF
NA,TRBV10-3,TRBJ2-7,NA,TGTGCCATCAGGGACATCCACTACGAGCAGTACTTC,CAIRDIHYEQYF
TRBD1,TRBV19,TRBJ2-7,once,TGTGCCAGTAGTTCGACGACAGGGGGCGAGCAGTACTTC,CASSSTTGGEQYF
NA,TRBV29-1,TRBJ1-1,NA,TGCAGCGTTGGGCTACAGGCGAACACTGAAGCTTTCTTT,CSVGLQANTEAFF
NA,TRBV9,TRBJ2-3,NA,TGTGCCAGCAATCAGGGGTCCAGCACAGATACGCAGTATTTT,CASNQGSSTDTQYF
TRBD2,TRBV11-2,TRBJ2-1,NA,TGTGCCAGCAGCCCGATAGGACTAGCGGGAGTTGGTGAGCAGTTCTTC,CASSPIGLAGVGEQFF
NA,TRBV27,TRBJ1-5,NA,TGTGCCAGCAGTTTACGACAGGATAATAGCAATCAGCCCCAGCATTTT,CASSLRQDNSNQPQHF
NA,TRBV6-1,TRBJ2-7,NA,TGTGCCAGCAGTGAGGACAGCTCCTACGAGCAGTACTTC,CASSEDSSYEQYF
TRBD2,TRBV30,TRBJ2-3,NA,TGTGCCTGGAGTGAGAGCGGGAGCGGGACAGATACGCAGTATTTT,CAWSESGSGTDTQYF
NA,TRBV5-1,TRBJ2-1,NA,TGCGCCAGCCAAACCTCCCCCGGCGGGCAGAGAGTCTACAATGAGCAGTTCTTC,CASQTSPGGQRVYNEQFF
NA,TRBV4-1,TRBJ2-7,NA,TGCGCCAGCAGCCAATCCCACCTATTTGGGCCTCTTTACTTC,CASSQSHLFGPLYF
NA,TRBV19,TRBJ1-5,NA,TGTGCCAGTAGCCCCCAGGGCAGGTTGAGCAATCAGCCCCAGCATTTT,CASSPQGRLSNQPQHF
NA,TRBV5-6,TRBJ1-2,NA,TGTGCCAGCAGCTTGGGGGAGGGTGGCTACACCTTC,CASSLGEGGYTF
NA,TRBV5-1,TRBJ1-1,NA,TGCGCCAGCAGCAACGGACTAAGTGCTTTCTTT,CASSNGLSAFF
TRBD2,TRBV2,TRBJ2-3,NA,TGTGCCAGCAGGGTTTCGGCGGGAGGGCGCGGAGATACGCAGTATTTT,CASRVSAGGRGDTQYF
NA,TRBV3-1/TRBV3-2,TRBJ2-1,NA,TGTGCCAGTAAAAATGAGCAGTTCTTC,CASKNEQFF
TRBD1,TRBV6-1,TRBJ2-2,NA,TGTGCCAGCAGTCCGGGACAGGGGAACACCGGGGAGCTGTTTTTT,CASSPGQGNTGELFF
NA,TRBV28,TRBJ2-5,NA,TGTGCCAGCAGTTCCCCGTTACCACATTGGGGGCGAGAGACCCAGTACTTC,CASSSPLPHWGRETQYF
NA,TRBV29-1,TRBJ1-1,NA,TGCGGGGGACTGATGAACACTGAAGCTTTCTTT,CGGLMNTEAFF
NA,TRBV5-1,TRBJ1-1,NA,TGCGCCAGCAGCTTCCGACAGGCAACAAGCACTGAAGCTTTCTTT,CASSFRQATSTEAFF
NA,TRBV5-1,TRBJ1-1,NA,TGCGCCAGCAGGCTACAAGGGGGTACGAACACTGAAGCTTTCTTT,CASRLQGGTNTEAFF
TRBD1,TRBV2,TRBJ1-5,NA,TGTGCCAGCCAGGGGGGAAATCAGCCCCAGCATTTT,CASQGGNQPQHF